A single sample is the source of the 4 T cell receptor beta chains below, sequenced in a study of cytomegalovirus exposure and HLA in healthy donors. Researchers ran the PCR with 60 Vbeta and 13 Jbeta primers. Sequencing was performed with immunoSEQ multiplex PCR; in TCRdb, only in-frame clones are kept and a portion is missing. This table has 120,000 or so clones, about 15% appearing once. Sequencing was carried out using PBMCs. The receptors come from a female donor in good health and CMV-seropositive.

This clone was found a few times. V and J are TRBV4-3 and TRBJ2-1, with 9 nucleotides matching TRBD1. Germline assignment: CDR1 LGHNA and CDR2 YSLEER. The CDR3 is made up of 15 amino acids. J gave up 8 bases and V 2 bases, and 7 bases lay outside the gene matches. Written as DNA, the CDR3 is TGCGCCAGCAGCCAACTTCCCGGGACAGGGCATGAGCAGTTCTTC. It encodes CASSQLPGTGHEQFF.

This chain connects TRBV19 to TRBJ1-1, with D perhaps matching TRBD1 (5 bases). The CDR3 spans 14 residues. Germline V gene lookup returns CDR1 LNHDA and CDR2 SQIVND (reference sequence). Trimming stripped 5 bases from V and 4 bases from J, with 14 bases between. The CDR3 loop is CASSPIGGVTEAFF. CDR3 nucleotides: TGTGCCAGTAGTCCAATCGGGGGAGTCACTGAAGCTTTCTTT.

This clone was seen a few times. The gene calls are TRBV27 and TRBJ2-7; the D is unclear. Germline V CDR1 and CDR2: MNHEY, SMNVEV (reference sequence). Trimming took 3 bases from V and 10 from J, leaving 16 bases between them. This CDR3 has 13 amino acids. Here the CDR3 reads CASSFTPGSRQYF. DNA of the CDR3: TGTGCCAGCAGTTTTACTCCCGGGTCTAGACAGTACTTC.

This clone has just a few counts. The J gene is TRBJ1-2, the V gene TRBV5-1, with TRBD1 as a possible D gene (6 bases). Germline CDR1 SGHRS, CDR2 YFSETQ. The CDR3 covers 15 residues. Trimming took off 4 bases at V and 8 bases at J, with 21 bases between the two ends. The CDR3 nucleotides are TGCGCCAGCAGCGTTCAGGGGAGGGGTGTGGAGGGCTACACCTTC. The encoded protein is CASSVQGRGVEGYTF.